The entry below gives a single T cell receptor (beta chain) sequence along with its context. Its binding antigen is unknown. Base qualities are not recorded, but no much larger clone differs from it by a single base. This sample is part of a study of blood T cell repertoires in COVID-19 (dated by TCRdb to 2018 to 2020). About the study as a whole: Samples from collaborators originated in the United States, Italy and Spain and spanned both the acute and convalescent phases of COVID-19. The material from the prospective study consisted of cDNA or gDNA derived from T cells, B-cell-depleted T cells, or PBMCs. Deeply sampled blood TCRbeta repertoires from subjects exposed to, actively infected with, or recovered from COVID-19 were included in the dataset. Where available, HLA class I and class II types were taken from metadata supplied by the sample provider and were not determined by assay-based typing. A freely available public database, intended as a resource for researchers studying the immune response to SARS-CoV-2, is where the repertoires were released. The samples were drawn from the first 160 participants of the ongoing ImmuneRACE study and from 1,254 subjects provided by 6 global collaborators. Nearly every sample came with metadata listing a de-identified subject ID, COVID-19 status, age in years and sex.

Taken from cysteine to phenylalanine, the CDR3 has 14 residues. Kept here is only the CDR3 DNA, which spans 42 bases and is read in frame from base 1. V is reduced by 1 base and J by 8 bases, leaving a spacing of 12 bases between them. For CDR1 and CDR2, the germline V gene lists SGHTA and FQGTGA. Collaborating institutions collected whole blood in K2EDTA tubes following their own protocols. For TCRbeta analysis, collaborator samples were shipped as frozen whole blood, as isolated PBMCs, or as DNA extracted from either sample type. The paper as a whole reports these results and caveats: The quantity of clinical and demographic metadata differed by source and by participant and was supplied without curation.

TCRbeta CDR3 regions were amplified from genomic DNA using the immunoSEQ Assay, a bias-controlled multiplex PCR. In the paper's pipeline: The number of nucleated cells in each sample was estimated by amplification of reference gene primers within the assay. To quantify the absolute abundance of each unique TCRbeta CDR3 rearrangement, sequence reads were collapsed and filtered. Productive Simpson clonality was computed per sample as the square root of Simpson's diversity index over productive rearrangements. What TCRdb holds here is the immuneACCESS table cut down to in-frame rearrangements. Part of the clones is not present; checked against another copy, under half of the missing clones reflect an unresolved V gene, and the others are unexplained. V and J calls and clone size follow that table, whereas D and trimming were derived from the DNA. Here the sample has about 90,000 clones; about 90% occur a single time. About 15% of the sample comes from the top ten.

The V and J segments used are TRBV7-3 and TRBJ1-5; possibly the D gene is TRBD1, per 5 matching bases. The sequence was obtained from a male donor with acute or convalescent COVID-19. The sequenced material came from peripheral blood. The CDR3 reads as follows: CASSLNGGTEPQHF. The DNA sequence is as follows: TGTGCCAGCAGCTTAAATGGGGGGACGGAGCCCCAGCATTTT.